This TCR beta chain derives from a study of STAT3 mutations in large granular lymphocyte leukemia. The wider study: Roughly half of the longitudinally sequenced T-LGLL patients carried detectable canonical activating STAT3 mutations. Immunosuppressive therapy was given to more than half of T-LGLL patients. Study-level results: Every T-cell large granular lymphocyte leukemia patient had at least one immunodominant TCR beta clonotype.

CDR1 is SGHDT and CDR2 is YYEEEE in the germline V gene. Trimming removed 2 bases from V and 1 base from J, with 6 bases in between. CDR3 length equals 13 residues. About this clone itself: The antigen remains undetermined.

Average productive template count per sample was around 40,000. Using immunoSEQ multiplex PCR, the repertoire was profiled, and TCRdb retains in-frame clones only, with some absent. The table has roughly 3,000 clones, roughly 90% seen once. Sequencing used peripheral blood mononuclear cells. This TCR was recovered from a man aged 35 to 55 with T-cell large granular lymphocyte leukemia. Some clones in this sample may be carry-over from other donors' samples. The chain combines TRBV5-6 with TRBJ1-1; D gene unclear. CDR3: CASSLMANTEAFF. The CDR3 nucleotides read TGTGCCAGCAGCTTAATGGCGAACACTGAAGCTTTCTTT.